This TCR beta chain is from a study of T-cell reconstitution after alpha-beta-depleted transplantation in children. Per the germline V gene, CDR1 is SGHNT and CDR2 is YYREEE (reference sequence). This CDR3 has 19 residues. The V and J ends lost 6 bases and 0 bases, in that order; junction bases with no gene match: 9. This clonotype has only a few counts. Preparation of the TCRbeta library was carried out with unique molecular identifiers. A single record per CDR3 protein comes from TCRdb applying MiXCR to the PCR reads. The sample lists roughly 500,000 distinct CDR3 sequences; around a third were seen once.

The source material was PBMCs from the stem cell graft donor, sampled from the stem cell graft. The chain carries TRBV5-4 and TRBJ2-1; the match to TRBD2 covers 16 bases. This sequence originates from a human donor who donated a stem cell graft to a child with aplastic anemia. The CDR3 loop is CASTFPGLAGGYSYNEQFF. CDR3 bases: TGTGCCAGCACCTTCCCGGGACTAGCGGGAGGGTACTCCTACAATGAGCAGTTCTTC.